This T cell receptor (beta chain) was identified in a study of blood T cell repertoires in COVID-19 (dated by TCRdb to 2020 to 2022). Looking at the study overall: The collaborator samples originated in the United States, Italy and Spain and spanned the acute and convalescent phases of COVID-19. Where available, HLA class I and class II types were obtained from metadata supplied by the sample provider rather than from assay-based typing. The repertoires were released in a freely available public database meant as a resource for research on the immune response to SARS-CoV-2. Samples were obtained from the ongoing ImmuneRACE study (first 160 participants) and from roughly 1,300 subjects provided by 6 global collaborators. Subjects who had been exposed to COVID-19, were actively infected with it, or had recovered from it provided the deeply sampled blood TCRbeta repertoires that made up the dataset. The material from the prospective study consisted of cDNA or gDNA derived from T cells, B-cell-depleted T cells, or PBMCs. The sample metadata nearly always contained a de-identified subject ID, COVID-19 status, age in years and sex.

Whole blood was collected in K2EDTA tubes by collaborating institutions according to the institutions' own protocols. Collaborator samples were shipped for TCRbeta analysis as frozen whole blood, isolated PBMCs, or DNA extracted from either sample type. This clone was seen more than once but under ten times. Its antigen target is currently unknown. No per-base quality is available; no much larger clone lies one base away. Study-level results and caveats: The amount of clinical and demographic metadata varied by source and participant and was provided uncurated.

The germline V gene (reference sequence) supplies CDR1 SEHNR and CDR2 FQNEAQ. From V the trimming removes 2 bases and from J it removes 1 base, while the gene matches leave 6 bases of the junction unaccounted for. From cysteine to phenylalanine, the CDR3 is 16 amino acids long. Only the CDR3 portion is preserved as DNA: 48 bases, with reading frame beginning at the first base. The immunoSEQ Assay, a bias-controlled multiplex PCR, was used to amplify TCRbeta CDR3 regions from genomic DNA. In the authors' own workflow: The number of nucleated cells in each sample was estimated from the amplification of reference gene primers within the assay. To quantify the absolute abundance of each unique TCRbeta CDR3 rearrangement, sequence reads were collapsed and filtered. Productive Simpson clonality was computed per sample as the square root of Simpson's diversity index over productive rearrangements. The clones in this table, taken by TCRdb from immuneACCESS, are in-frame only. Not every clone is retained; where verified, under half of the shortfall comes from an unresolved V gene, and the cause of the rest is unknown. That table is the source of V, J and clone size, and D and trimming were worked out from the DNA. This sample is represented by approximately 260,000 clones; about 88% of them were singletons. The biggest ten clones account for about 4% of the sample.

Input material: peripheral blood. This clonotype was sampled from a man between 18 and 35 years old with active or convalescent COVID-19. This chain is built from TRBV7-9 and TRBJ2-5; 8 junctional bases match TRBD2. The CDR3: CASSLISSGSQETQYF. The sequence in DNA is TGTGCCAGCAGCTTAATTTCCAGCGGGAGCCAAGAGACCCAGTACTTC.